The rows below give T cell receptor beta chains drawn from one sample of a study of cytomegalovirus exposure and HLA in healthy donors. Some clones are missing from TCRdb's copy, which holds only in-frame ones; the method was immunoSEQ multiplex PCR. The repertoire holds roughly 81,000 clones, with under 85% as singletons. Material for sequencing was PBMCs. All receptors derive from a boy between 10 and 17 years old in good health and CMV-seronegative. Each CDR3 is given with its conserved first and last residue. D genes are given only for firm matches. Rows may omit the clone size; those that give it use once, few, many or a size class.

v_call	clone_size	j_call	d_call	cdr3_aa	cdr3_nt
TRBV19	NA	TRBJ1-3	NA	CATAPGKSGNTIYF	TGTGCCACCGCTCCGGGAAAATCTGGAAACACCATATATTTT
TRBV7-2	NA	TRBJ2-5	TRBD1	CASTIVGTGLGETQYF	TGTGCCAGCACCATCGTGGGGACAGGGCTGGGGGAGACCCAGTACTTC
TRBV6-5	NA	TRBJ2-2	TRBD1	CASSYAGTGYGELFF	TGTGCCAGCAGTTACGCGGGGACAGGTTACGGGGAGCTGTTTTTT
TRBV4-2	NA	TRBJ1-1	NA	CASSRKGGERNTEAFF	TGTGCCAGCAGCCGAAAAGGAGGGGAGAGGAACACTGAAGCTTTCTTT
TRBV4-3	once	TRBJ2-3	NA	CASSQSGVADTQYF	TGCGCCAGCAGCCAGTCGGGAGTGGCAGATACGCAGTATTTT
TRBV6-5	NA	TRBJ2-2	NA	CASSYSGENTGELFF	TGTGCCAGCAGTTACTCCGGGGAGAACACCGGGGAGCTGTTTTTT
TRBV6-1	few	TRBJ2-4	TRBD1	CASSGRQGVGNIQYF	TGTGCCAGCAGTGGACGACAGGGTGTAGGCAACATTCAGTACTTC
TRBV4-3	NA	TRBJ1-5	NA	CASSQESGTHYSNQPQHF	TGCGCCAGCAGCCAAGAATCGGGAACACATTATAGCAATCAGCCCCAGCATTTT
TRBV28	NA	TRBJ1-5	NA	CASSLPARVRSNQPQHF	TGTGCCAGCAGTTTACCTGCCAGGGTCAGGAGCAATCAGCCCCAGCATTTT
TRBV7-9	NA	TRBJ1-5	TRBD1	CASSLAGQVNQPQHF	TGTGCCAGCAGCTTAGCGGGACAGGTTAATCAGCCCCAGCATTTT
TRBV10-1	NA	TRBJ2-5	TRBD2	CASRPGGNMKKETQYF	TGCGCCAGCAGACCGGGGGGGAATATGAAGAAAGAGACCCAGTACTTC
TRBV6-5	few	TRBJ2-7	TRBD2	CASSQVAGGFYEQYF	TGTGCCAGCAGTCAGGTAGCGGGAGGATTCTACGAGCAGTACTTC
TRBV2	NA	TRBJ2-1	TRBD2	CASTRLAGVYNEQFF	TGTGCCAGCACCCGACTAGCGGGCGTTTACAATGAGCAGTTCTTC
TRBV9	NA	TRBJ2-2	NA	CASSVATGNTGELFF	TGTGCCAGCAGCGTAGCGACAGGGAACACCGGGGAGCTGTTTTTT
TRBV6-5	NA	TRBJ1-2	NA	CASNPEGSAYGYTF	TGTGCCAGCAACCCGGAGGGGAGCGCCTATGGCTACACCTTC
TRBV28	NA	TRBJ2-1	TRBD1	CASSPAPGQGWSSYNEQFF	TGTGCCAGCAGTCCCGCCCCGGGACAGGGATGGAGCTCCTACAATGAGCAGTTCTTC
TRBV29-1	NA	TRBJ2-3	TRBD2	CSVEDRGGLTDTQYF	TGCAGCGTTGAAGATCGCGGGGGACTTACAGATACGCAGTATTTT
TRBV19	NA	TRBJ1-1	NA	CASSILKSPEAFF	TGTGCCAGTAGTATCCTGAAAAGCCCTGAAGCTTTCTTT
TRBV10-3	NA	TRBJ1-5	NA	CAISDGGLSNQPQHF	TGTGCCATCAGTGACGGGGGGCTGAGTAATCAGCCCCAGCATTTT
TRBV9	NA	TRBJ1-4	NA	CASSAEPGLTPFF	TGTGCCAGCAGCGCCGAGCCCGGACTGACTCCCTTTTTT
TRBV28	few	TRBJ1-5	TRBD1	CASTSGGQPQHF	TGTGCCAGCACATCAGGGGGCCAGCCCCAGCATTTT
TRBV12-5	few	TRBJ2-5	NA	CASALSGSQYF	TGTGCTAGTGCCCTTTCCGGGAGCCAGTACTTC
TRBV6-1	NA	TRBJ2-7	NA	CASSERGPYEQYF	TGTGCCAGCAGTGAACGCGGGCCCTACGAGCAGTACTTC
TRBV11-2	once	TRBJ1-2	NA	CASSGPQATLYGYTF	TGTGCCAGCAGCGGGCCCCAGGCGACCTTGTATGGCTACACCTTC
TRBV21-1	NA	TRBJ2-6	NA	CASSKVGGQGESGANVLTF	TGTGCCAGCAGCAAAGTCGGGGGACAGGGGGAGTCTGGGGCCAACGTCCTGACTTTC
TRBV6-5	NA	TRBJ2-1	TRBD1	CASSTGQGSYNEQFF	TGTGCCAGCAGTACAGGACAGGGGTCCTACAATGAGCAGTTCTTC
TRBV30	NA	TRBJ2-7	TRBD2	CAWIGLAGNF	TGTGCCTGGATCGGACTAGCGGGGAACTTC
TRBV28	NA	TRBJ1-1	NA	CASSSGRTEAFF	TGTGCCAGCAGTTCAGGGAGGACTGAAGCTTTCTTT
TRBV28	NA	TRBJ1-4	NA	CASSLSQNEKLFF	TGTGCCAGCAGTTTATCCCAGAATGAAAAACTGTTTTTT
TRBV27	NA	TRBJ2-7	TRBD2	CASLPRGGSHEQYF	TGTGCCAGCCTTCCGCGGGGCGGGAGCCACGAGCAGTACTTC
TRBV7-8	NA	TRBJ1-3	NA	CASSANRAAVNTIYF	TGTGCCAGCAGCGCCAACAGGGCCGCCGTAAACACCATATATTTT
TRBV15	NA	TRBJ1-2	TRBD1	CATSVRQGARNGYTF	TGTGCCACCAGCGTCCGACAGGGGGCGCGGAATGGCTACACCTTC
TRBV7-2	NA	TRBJ1-1	NA	CASSLAQVNTEAFF	TGTGCCAGCAGCTTAGCACAGGTGAACACTGAAGCTTTCTTT
TRBV5-8	NA	TRBJ2-7	TRBD2	CASRGLAGGSAYEQYF	TGTGCCAGCAGGGGACTAGCGGGAGGGAGCGCCTACGAGCAGTACTTC
TRBV19	NA	TRBJ2-7	NA	CASSNSLVDYEQYF	TGTGCCAGTAGTAACTCTCTAGTGGACTACGAGCAGTACTTC
TRBV6-5	NA	TRBJ1-1	TRBD1	CASSPTGGDTEAFF	TGTGCCAGCAGTCCGACAGGGGGAGACACTGAAGCTTTCTTT
TRBV9	NA	TRBJ2-1	NA	CASSVRTALTYNEQFF	TGTGCCAGCAGCGTACGGACAGCACTAACCTACAATGAGCAGTTCTTC
TRBV7-9	NA	TRBJ2-7	NA	CASILRTAGTYEQYF	TGTGCCAGCATCTTAAGGACAGCCGGAACCTACGAGCAGTACTTC
TRBV4-1	few	TRBJ1-5	NA	CASSQDGQGRNQPQHF	TGCGCCAGCAGCCAAGACGGCCAGGGAAGGAATCAGCCCCAGCATTTT
TRBV7-2	NA	TRBJ2-1	TRBD2	CASSSPGRAANNEQFF	TGTGCCAGCAGCTCCCCAGGGAGGGCGGCGAACAATGAGCAGTTCTTC
TRBV28	NA	TRBJ2-1	TRBD2	CASSPTSGRGGEQFF	TGTGCCAGCAGTCCGACTAGCGGGAGAGGTGGTGAGCAGTTCTTC
TRBV4-1	NA	TRBJ2-7	NA	CASSQVQGLNYEQYF	TGCGCCAGCAGCCAAGTCCAGGGTCTAAACTACGAGCAGTACTTC
TRBV2	once	TRBJ1-5	NA	CASTGVQGGQPQHF	TGTGCCAGCACGGGGGTGCAGGGTGGGCAGCCCCAGCATTTT
TRBV5-1	NA	TRBJ1-1	NA	CASSLVLREKAFF	TGCGCCAGCAGCTTAGTCCTCCGGGAAAAAGCTTTCTTT
TRBV25-1	NA	TRBJ1-4	TRBD1	CASSVGQGQANEKLFF	TGTGCCAGCAGTGTAGGACAGGGGCAAGCTAATGAAAAACTGTTTTTT
TRBV30	NA	TRBJ2-1	TRBD2	CAWSEAGGDEQFF	TGTGCCTGGAGTGAAGCGGGAGGGGATGAGCAGTTCTTC
TRBV30	NA	TRBJ2-1	TRBD2	CAWRGLADDNEQFF	TGTGCCTGGAGGGGACTAGCGGATGACAATGAGCAGTTCTTC
TRBV13	NA	TRBJ2-7	NA	CASSPRLGLYEQYF	TGTGCCAGCAGCCCTCGACTAGGACTCTACGAGCAGTACTTC